This TCR beta chain stems from a study of cytomegalovirus exposure and HLA in healthy donors. Overall study results and limits: Indistinguishability led to the exclusion of some V segments, TRBV6-2 and TRBV6-3 included.

Though nominally healthy at sampling, donors likely had unrecorded immune exposures. On this clone itself: Its antigen remains unknown.

Germline CDR1 is SGHVS and CDR2 is FQNEAQ. The trim removed 2 bases at V and 2 bases at J, leaving 6 bases unmatched. CDR3 size: 16 residues. The primer mix had 60 Vbeta and 13 Jbeta primers. Some clones are missing from TCRdb's copy, which holds only in-frame ones; the method was immunoSEQ multiplex PCR. The sample gives approximately 150,000 clones, about 80% of which show up once; 0.95% to 1.5% is in the top ten. The rearrangement links TRBV7-8 to TRBJ2-1; the match to TRBD1 covers 7 bases. The TCR comes from a woman between 50 and 59 years old in good health and CMV-seronegative. The specimen was PBMCs. The CDR3, as DNA: TGTGCCAGCAGCTTAACCGACAGGGTGGCCTACAATGAGCAGTTCTTC. Amino acid sequence: CASSLTDRVAYNEQFF. The full variable domain, in which reference TRBV7-8 and TRBJ2-1 provide the parts outside the CDR3, is GAGVSQSPRYKVAKRGQDVALRCDPISGHVSLFWYQQALGQGPEFLTYFQNEAQLDKSGLPSDRFFAERPEGSVSTLKIQRTQQEDSAVYLCASSLTDRVAYNEQFFGPGTRLTVL.